Below, 13 T cell receptor beta chains from the same sample are listed, as sequenced in a study of blood T cell repertoires in COVID-19 (TCRdb year 2020). Library generation was performed with the immunoSEQ multiplex PCR assay. The clones in this table, taken by TCRdb from immuneACCESS, are in-frame only. Not every clone is retained; where verified, under half of the shortfall comes from an unresolved V gene, and the cause of the rest is unknown. For this sample there are around 90,000 clones; 85% to 90% appear just once. The top ten hold approximately 2% of the sample. The sample was peripheral blood. Source of these receptors: a middle-aged man with COVID-19, enrolled during active disease.

The chain combines TRBV27 with TRBJ1-1; D call uncertain. V was shortened by 6 bases and J by 9 bases, with 20 bases between the two germline ends. The CDR3 loop spans 14 amino acids. Germline V lookup: CDR1 MNHEY, CDR2 SMNVEV (reference sequence). Here the CDR3 reads CASRQFSQKLQAFF. CDR3 nucleotides: TGTGCCAGCAGACAGTTTTCCCAGAAGCTCCAAGCTTTCTTT.

This chain uses TRBV6-5 with TRBJ1-2; D uncertain. Per germline, CDR1 MNHEY and CDR2 SVGAGI. V was clipped by 4 bases and J by 4 bases, with 10 bases between them. This CDR3 contains 13 residues. CDR3 amino acids: CASSSTVTYGYTF. CDR3 nucleotides: TGTGCCAGCAGTTCTACAGTGACCTATGGCTACACCTTC.

This sequence joins TRBV27 and TRBJ2-7; tentatively, D is TRBD1 (6 bases). V lost 3 bases and J lost 5, with 11 bases in between. This CDR3 comprises 13 residues. Germline CDR1 is MNHEY and CDR2 is SMNVEV (reference sequence). The CDR3 sequence is CASSFTTGHEQYF. CDR3 sequence (DNA): TGTGCCAGCAGTTTCACTACAGGGCACGAGCAGTACTTC.

The chain combines TRBV5-3 with TRBJ1-1; maybe TRBD1 (6 bases). TRBV5-3 has ORF status, its function being uncertain. The CDR3 has 19 residues. Trimming shortened V by 1 base and J by 1 base, and 23 bases separated the two germline ends. CDR3 sequence (DNA): TGTGCCAGAAGCTTGTATGTTCGCCCTCGACAGGACCCGAACACTGAAGCTTTCTTT. Its protein is CARSLYVRPRQDPNTEAFF.

The gene calls are TRBV7-2 and TRBJ2-5; D gene ambiguous. CDR3 length: 13 amino acids. Germline V gives CDR1 SGHTA, CDR2 FQGNSA. V was shortened by 2 bases and J by 8 bases, with 12 bases between the two germline ends. CDR3 amino acids: CASSLSQMKTQYF. CDR3 nucleotide sequence: TGTGCCAGCAGCTTAAGCCAAATGAAAACCCAGTACTTC.

The V and J genes are TRBV5-1 and TRBJ1-1, with 7 bases lining up with TRBD1. The CDR3 spans 13 residues. From germline, CDR1 is SGHRS and CDR2 YFSETQ. V gave up 7 bases and J gave up 1 base; unmatched junction bases: 4. The CDR3 loop reads CASSQGWNTEAFF. The CDR3 DNA reads TGCGCCAGCTCACAGGGGTGGAACACTGAAGCTTTCTTT.

The chain has TRBV6-5 and TRBJ1-5; 7 bases map to TRBD1. The V gene's germline CDR1 is MNHEY and CDR2 SVGAGI. The CDR3 sequence is 15 residues long. Trimming removed 7 bases from V and 5 bases from J; junction bases left unmatched: 11. The CDR3 here is CASTDRAGTHQPQHF. CDR3 in DNA: TGTGCCAGCACCGACAGGGCAGGGACCCATCAGCCCCAGCATTTT.

The gene calls are TRBV6-6 and TRBJ1-2; weak D call: TRBD1 (5 bases). CDR3 length: 15 residues. Per the germline V gene, CDR1 is MNHNY and CDR2 is SVGAGI (reference sequence). V dropped 2 bases and J dropped 4 bases, with 14 bases sitting between them. CDR3 coding DNA: TGTGCCAGCAGTTACCAAATCCAGGGTATCTATGGCTACACCTTC. The encoded protein is CASSYQIQGIYGYTF.

This sequence joins TRBV18 and TRBJ1-1, with TRBD1 matching over 9 bases. CDR1 and CDR2 (germline): KGHSH, LQKENI. V shed 6 bases, J shed 6 bases, and the junction held 5 bases outside the gene matches. The CDR3 runs 13 residues. CDR3 loop: CASSRTGVSEAFF. CDR3 sequence (DNA): TGTGCCAGCTCGCGGACAGGGGTTTCTGAAGCTTTCTTT.

This clone was picked up a small number of times. J is TRBJ2-7 and V is TRBV11-2, with 8 bases lining up with TRBD1. The V gene end was trimmed by 3 bases and the J gene end by 0 bases; junction bases not matched to a gene: 4. CDR3 length: 15 amino acids. CDR1 and CDR2 from the germline V gene are SGHAT and FQNNGV. The CDR3 loop reads CASSLGTGDSYEQYF. As DNA, the CDR3 is TGTGCCAGCAGCTTGGGGACAGGAGACTCCTACGAGCAGTACTTC.

The gene calls are TRBV11-2 and TRBJ1-6; D possibly corresponds to TRBD1 (5 bases). The CDR3 runs 14 residues. Germline values: CDR1 SGHAT, CDR2 FQNNGV. V dropped 3 bases and J dropped 4 bases, with 7 bases sitting between them. CDR3 in amino acids: CASSLQGYNSPLHF. DNA of the CDR3: TGTGCCAGCAGCTTGCAGGGTTATAATTCACCCCTCCACTTT.

This clone showed up just once. CDR3 loop: CASSPVRGQGMGGYTF. The CDR3 region has the DNA TGTGCCAGCTCACCAGTGAGAGGACAGGGGATGGGTGGCTACACCTTC. The gene calls are TRBV18 and TRBJ1-2; 9 positions agree with TRBD1. The germline gives CDR1 KGHSH, CDR2 LQKENI. The CDR3 consists of 16 residues. Trimming at V came to 2 bases and at J to 7 bases, leaving 11 bases not matched to a gene.

V gene TRBV18 combines with J gene TRBJ1-4; a weak D match, TRBD1 (6 bases). The CDR3 sequence is 17 residues long. The V end was cut by 3 bases, the J end by 3 bases, with 17 bases between. Germline values: CDR1 KGHSH, CDR2 LQKENI. The CDR3 DNA reads TGTGCCAGCTCACCGCGGGCACAGGGTGGAGCTAATGAAAAACTGTTTTTT. Translation gives CASSPRAQGGANEKLFF.